Listed here are 22 T cell receptor beta chains from one sample, sequenced in a study of long-term antiretroviral therapy in people with HIV. Survey-level immunoSEQ v3.0 assays were run. TCRdb's copy holds only in-frame clones and misses some; the assay was immunoSEQ multiplex PCR. The data contain fewer than 30,000 clones, 85% to 90% of them singletons. Source: unsorted PBMCs, taken 0.8 years after starting antiretroviral therapy. These receptors were taken from a woman aged 25 to 39 with HIV.

As to this clone: Compared with germline, one end of the junction differs, possibly owing to a read error. The chain employs TRBV6-6 and TRBJ1-2, with a weak D call TRBD1 (6 bases). Germline V gene lookup returns CDR1 MNHNY and CDR2 SVGAGI (reference sequence). CDR3 length: 9 residues. The CDR3 sequence is CASSPGQIF. Written as DNA, the CDR3 is TGTGCCAGCAGTCCTGGACAGATTTTC.

The chain combines TRBV27 with TRBJ1-6, with D hard to call. The CDR3 has 13 residues. In germline, CDR1 is MNHEY, CDR2 SMNVEV (reference sequence). Trimming shortened V by 6 bases and J by 8 bases, and 11 bases separated the two germline ends. The DNA of the CDR3 is TGTGCCAGCAGCATCACGCGGGATTCACCCCTCCACTTT. It encodes CASSITRDSPLHF.

For the CDR3, the DNA is TGTGCCAGCAGGGACCTTGGCGAGCAGTACTTC. Amino acid sequence: CASRDLGEQYF. The chain carries TRBV27 and TRBJ2-7; D gene unclear. V gave up 6 bases and J gave up 6 bases, with 9 bases separating them. Germline V lookup: CDR1 MNHEY, CDR2 SMNVEV (reference sequence). This CDR3 comprises 11 residues.

This sequence joins TRBV2 and TRBJ2-7, with D unclear. The CDR3 is 15 amino acids. Trimming pared 6 bases from V and 2 bases from J, leaving 17 bases between. Germline V gene lookup returns CDR1 SNHLY and CDR2 FYNNEI. CDR3 bases: TGTGCCAGCAGGAGGACCGCTGAGCCTACCTACGAGCAGTACGTC. Residues: CASRRTAEPTYEQYV.

The chain recombines TRBV19 with TRBJ1-5, with a possible D match to TRBD1 (6 bases). The CDR3 is 16 residues long. Trimming pared 7 bases from V and 7 bases from J, leaving 23 bases between. In germline, CDR1 is LNHDA, CDR2 SQIVND (reference sequence). DNA for the CDR3: TGTGCCAGTATGGACTTGGGGCAGGGGTTAGGGCAGCCCCAGCATTTT. This codes for CASMDLGQGLGQPQHF. The full variable domain, in which reference TRBV19 and TRBJ1-5 provide the parts outside the CDR3, is DGGITQSPKYLFRKEGQNVTLSCEQNLNHDAMYWYRQDPGQGLRLIYYSQIVNDFQKGDIAEGYSVSREKKESFPLTVTSAQKNPTAFYLCASMDLGQGLGQPQHFGDGTRLSIL.

The rearrangement uses TRBV7-6 and TRBJ2-1; 7 bases are a match to TRBD2. Per germline, CDR1 SGHVS and CDR2 FNYEAQ. This CDR3 has 16 amino acids. V lost 4 bases and J lost 5; bases outside the gene matches: 11. The CDR3 nucleotides are TGTGCCAGCAGCTACTTAGCGGGCGGGATGAACAATGAGCAGTTCTTC. Amino acids: CASSYLAGGMNNEQFF.

The chain links TRBV5-1 to TRBJ2-3; 8 nucleotides align to TRBD1. This CDR3 region has 15 residues. The germline gives CDR1 SGHRS, CDR2 YFSETQ. V gave up 4 bases and J gave up 1 base; unmatched junction bases: 5. The DNA for the CDR3 is TGCGCCAGCAGCGCGACAGGGGCCCGCACAGATACGCAGTATTTT. Amino acids: CASSATGARTDTQYF.

The chain uses TRBV19 and TRBJ1-6; 7 bases fit TRBD1. CDR1 LNHDA and CDR2 SQIVND come from the germline V gene (reference sequence). The CDR3 covers 17 residues. V shed 0 bases, J shed 5 bases, and the junction held 7 bases outside the gene matches. CDR3 in amino acids: CASSIEYRDRNNSPLHF. As DNA, the CDR3 is TGTGCCAGTAGTATAGAGTACCGGGACAGAAATAATTCACCCCTCCACTTT.

The chain is built from TRBV14 and TRBJ2-7; 8 positions agree with TRBD2. The trim removed 6 bases at V and 5 bases at J, leaving 9 bases unmatched. Germline V lookup: CDR1 SGHDN, CDR2 FVKESK. The CDR3 covers 14 residues. Here the CDR3 reads CASRELGREDEQYV. The CDR3 bases are TGTGCCAGCAGGGAGTTAGGGCGGGAGGACGAGCAGTACGTC.

The V gene is TRBV6-5, the J gene TRBJ1-2; 7 bases are a match to TRBD1. CDR1 and CDR2 (germline): MNHEY, SVGAGI. The CDR3 has 14 residues. With V trimmed by 7 bases and J by 4 bases, 9 bases remained unmatched. The CDR3 protein is CASTRRDSGYGYTF. The CDR3 nucleotides read TGTGCCAGCACCCGTCGGGACAGTGGCTATGGCTACACCTTC.

The V gene is TRBV2, the J gene TRBJ2-7; D possibly matches TRBD1 or TRBD2 (5 bases each). There are 17 residues in the CDR3. Trimming took 5 bases from V and 0 from J, leaving 20 bases between them. The germline gives CDR1 SNHLY, CDR2 FYNNEI. Written as DNA, the CDR3 is TGTGCCAGCAGTCGTGGGATTTTCGGGGCGTCCTCCTACGAGCAGTACGTC. Protein: CASSRGIFGASSYEQYV.

DNA of the CDR3: TGTGCTAGTGGTTTTCCGCCGGGACAGGGTGACAGGGAGACCCAGTACTTC. Protein: CASGFPPGQGDRETQYF. J is TRBJ2-5 and V is TRBV12-5; 9 bases match TRBD1. The CDR3 runs 17 residues. Trimming removed 3 bases from V and 5 bases from J; junction bases left unmatched: 13. Per the germline V gene, CDR1 is LGHNT and CDR2 is FRNRAP.

This chain uses TRBV5-1 with TRBJ1-6, with D tentatively TRBD1 (5 bases). The CDR3 extends over 13 amino acids. V lost 7 bases and J lost 10, with 15 bases in between. Germline V gene lookup returns CDR1 SGHRS and CDR2 YFSETQ. CDR3 bases: TGCGCCAGCGCGGGGGGGTTTGGATCACCCCTCCACTTT. It translates to CASAGGFGSPLHF.

This clone was picked up one time. The rearrangement joins TRBV28 to TRBJ2-3; either TRBD1 or TRBD2 may fit D (6 bases each). V was cut by 4 bases and J by 2 bases, with 16 bases left in between. The germline V gene encodes CDR1 MDHEN and CDR2 SYDVKM. The length of the CDR3 is 16 residues. This CDR3 is CASSSPGGATTDTQYF. The CDR3 bases are TGTGCCAGCAGTTCGCCCGGGGGCGCGACCACAGATACGCAGTATTTT.

The J gene is TRBJ2-3, the V gene TRBV7-2; D uncertain. Trimming left V 1 base short and J 6 bases short, with 5 bases between. Per germline, CDR1 SGHTA and CDR2 FQGNSA. The CDR3 runs 12 residues. CDR3 sequence reads: CASSLGADTQYF. Written as DNA, the CDR3 is TGTGCCAGCAGCTTAGGGGCGGATACGCAGTATTTT.

This clone turned up a few times. The chain combines TRBV4-1 with TRBJ2-7; D is unclear. This CDR3 comprises 15 residues. CDR1 is MGHRA and CDR2 is YSYEKL in the germline V gene. Trimming shortened V by 0 bases and J by 3 bases, and 12 bases separated the two germline ends. The CDR3 reads CASSQDRHSRYEQYV. In DNA form, the CDR3 reads TGCGCCAGCAGCCAAGATCGTCACTCCCGCTACGAGCAGTACGTC.

This clone was seen once. The rearrangement uses TRBV29-1 and TRBJ1-2, with D perhaps matching TRBD1 (5 bases). The ends were cut back, 3 bases at V and 4 bases at J, with 15 bases in the middle. Germline V lookup: CDR1 SQVTM, CDR2 ANQGSEA. There are 14 residues in the CDR3. The CDR3 sequence: CSVDQGQSVYGYTF. The CDR3 DNA follows: TGCAGCGTTGACCAAGGACAATCCGTCTATGGCTACACCTTC.

This clone showed up just once. J is TRBJ1-2 and V is TRBV14, with D perhaps matching TRBD1 (5 bases). The CDR3 sequence is 15 residues long. The V gene lost 0 bases and the J gene lost 8 bases, with 16 bases spanning the gap. CDR1 is SGHDN, CDR2 FVKESK, per germline. This CDR3 is CASSQEIDGAIGYTF. In nucleotides, the CDR3 is TGTGCCAGCAGCCAAGAGATAGACGGGGCGATAGGCTACACCTTC.

In DNA form, the CDR3 reads TGTGCCAGCAGTAAACCCGGGACAGGGATCAACGAGCAGTACTTC. It is translated as CASSKPGTGINEQYF. The chain couples TRBV28 to TRBJ2-7; TRBD1 agrees at 9 bases. Germline V lookup: CDR1 MDHEN, CDR2 SYDVKM. V lost 5 bases and J lost 5; bases outside the gene matches: 10. The CDR3 spans 15 residues.

The rearrangement joins TRBV11-3 to TRBJ2-1; D is unclear. Trimming removed 0 bases at V and 2 bases at J, with 2 bases between. The germline V gene has CDR1 SGHNT and CDR2 YENEEA. CDR3 size: 13 residues. CDR3 residues: CASSLDTYNEQFF. The CDR3 DNA is TGTGCCAGCAGCTTAGACACCTACAATGAGCAGTTCTTC.

The table lists this clone with a count of one. This sequence joins TRBV6-6 and TRBJ1-1; no reliable D call. CDR3 length equals 14 residues. CDR1 and CDR2 (germline): MNHNY, SVGAGI (reference sequence). V dropped 0 bases and J dropped 1 base, with 6 bases sitting between them. Written as DNA, the CDR3 is TGTGCCAGCAGTTACTCGGAGCGGAACACTGAAGCTTTCTTT. Translation gives CASSYSERNTEAFF.

The gene calls are TRBV19 and TRBJ2-1, with D possibly being TRBD1 or TRBD2 (6 bases each). The length of the CDR3 is 16 residues. Germline CDR1 reads LNHDA; CDR2 reads SQIVND (reference sequence). V shed 0 bases and J shed 9 bases, with 18 bases lying between them. In nucleotides, the CDR3 is TGTGCCAGTAGTATAGATGAGGGGGGAGGAAGGAGTGAGCAGTTCTTC. This encodes CASSIDEGGGRSEQFF.